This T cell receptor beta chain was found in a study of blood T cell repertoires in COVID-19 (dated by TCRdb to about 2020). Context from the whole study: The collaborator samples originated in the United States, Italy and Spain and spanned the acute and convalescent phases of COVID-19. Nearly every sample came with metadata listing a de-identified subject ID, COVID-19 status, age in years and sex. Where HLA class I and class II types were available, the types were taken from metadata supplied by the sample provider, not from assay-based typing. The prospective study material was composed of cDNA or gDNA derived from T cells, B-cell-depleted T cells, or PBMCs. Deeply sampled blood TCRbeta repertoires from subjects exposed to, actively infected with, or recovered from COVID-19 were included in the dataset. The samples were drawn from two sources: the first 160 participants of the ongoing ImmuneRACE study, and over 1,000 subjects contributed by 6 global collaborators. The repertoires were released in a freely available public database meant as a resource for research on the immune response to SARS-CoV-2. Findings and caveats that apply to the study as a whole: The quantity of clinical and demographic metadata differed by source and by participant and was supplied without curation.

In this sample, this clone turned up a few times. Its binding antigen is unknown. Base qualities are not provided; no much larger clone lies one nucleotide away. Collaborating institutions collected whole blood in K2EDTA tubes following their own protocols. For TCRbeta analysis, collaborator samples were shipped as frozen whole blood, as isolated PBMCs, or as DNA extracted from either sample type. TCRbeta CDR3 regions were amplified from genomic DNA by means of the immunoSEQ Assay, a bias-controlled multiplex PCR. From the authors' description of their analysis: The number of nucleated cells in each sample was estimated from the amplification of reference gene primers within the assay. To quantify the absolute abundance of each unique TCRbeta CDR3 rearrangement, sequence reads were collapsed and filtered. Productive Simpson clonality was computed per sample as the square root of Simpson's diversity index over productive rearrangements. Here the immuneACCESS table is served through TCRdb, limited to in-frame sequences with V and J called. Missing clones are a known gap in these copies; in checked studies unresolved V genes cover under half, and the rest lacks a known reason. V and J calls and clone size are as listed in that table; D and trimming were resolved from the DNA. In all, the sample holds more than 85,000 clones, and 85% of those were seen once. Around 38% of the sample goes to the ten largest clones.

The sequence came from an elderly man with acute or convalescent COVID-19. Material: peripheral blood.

This receptor has the CDR3 CASSYGQNNSPLHF. The DNA sequence is TGTGCCAGCAGTTACGGACAGAATAATTCACCCCTCCACTTT. Recombination connected TRBV6-2 or TRBV6-3 to TRBJ1-6; perhaps TRBD1 is the D gene, with 6 bases matching. The germline V gene supplies CDR1 MNHEY and CDR2 SVGEGT. The CDR3 numbers 14 residues from cysteine through phenylalanine. The entry retains the CDR3 DNA only, 42 bases that are in frame from base 1. The V end loses 2 bases and the J end loses 5 bases, and a stretch of 7 bases separates them.